This TCR beta chain originates from a study of CD8 T cells in ankylosing spondylitis. Study observations and caveats: Disease-associated clones were reportedly significantly overrepresented in matched ankylosing spondylitis synovial fluid.

Quantitative 5'-RACE was performed with molecular barcodes, and it yielded the TCR beta libraries. MiXCR was run by TCRdb on the 5' RACE reads, yielding one entry per CDR3 protein. The sample records approximately 250,000 distinct CDR3 sequences, about 10% being singletons. Per germline, CDR1 SNHLY and CDR2 FYNNEI. CDR3 length: 15 amino acids. Worth noting for this clonotype: The antigen remains unidentified. Given a much more abundant clone one base away, this may be a read error.

The sequenced material came from blood, either unsorted or a sorted T cell fraction (not recorded which). The sequence was obtained from a male donor with ankylosing spondylitis or in good health (not recorded which). The V and J genes are TRBV2 and TRBJ2-7, with D possibly being TRBD1 or TRBD2 (5 bases each). The CDR3 DNA reads TGTGCCAGCAGTAGCCGGGACGGATCCTCCTACGAGCACTACTTC. Its protein product is CASSSRDGSSYEHYF. Filled out from reference TRBV2 and TRBJ2-7, the complete variable domain reads EPEVTQTPSHQVTQMGQEVILRCVPISNHLYFYWYRQILGQKVEFLVSFYNNEISEKSEIFDDQFSVERPDGSNFTLKIRSTKLEDSAMYFCASSSRDGSSYEHYFGPGTRLTVT.